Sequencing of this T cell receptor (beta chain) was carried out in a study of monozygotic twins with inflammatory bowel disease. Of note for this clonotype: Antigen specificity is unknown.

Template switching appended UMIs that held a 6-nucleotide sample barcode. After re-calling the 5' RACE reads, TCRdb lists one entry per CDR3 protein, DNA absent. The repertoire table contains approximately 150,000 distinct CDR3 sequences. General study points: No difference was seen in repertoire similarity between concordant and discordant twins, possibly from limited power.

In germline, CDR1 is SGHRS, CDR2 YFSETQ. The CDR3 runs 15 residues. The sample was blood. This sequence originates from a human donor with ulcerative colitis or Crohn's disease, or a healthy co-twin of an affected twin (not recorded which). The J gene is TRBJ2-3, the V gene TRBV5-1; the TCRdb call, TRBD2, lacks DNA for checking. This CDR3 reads CASSKASGAPDTQYF.